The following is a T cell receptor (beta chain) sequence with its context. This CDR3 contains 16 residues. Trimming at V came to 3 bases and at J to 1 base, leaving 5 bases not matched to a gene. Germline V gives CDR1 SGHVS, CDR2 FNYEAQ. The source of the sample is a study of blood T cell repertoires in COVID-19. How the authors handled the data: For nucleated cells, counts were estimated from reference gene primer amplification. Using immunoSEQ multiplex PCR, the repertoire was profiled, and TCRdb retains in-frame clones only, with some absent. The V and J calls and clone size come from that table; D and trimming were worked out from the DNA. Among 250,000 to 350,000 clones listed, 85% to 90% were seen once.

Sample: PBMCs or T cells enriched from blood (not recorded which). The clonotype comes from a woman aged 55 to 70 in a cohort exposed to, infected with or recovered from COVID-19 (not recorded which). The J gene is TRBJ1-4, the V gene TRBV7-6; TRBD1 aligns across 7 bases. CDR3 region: CASSFTDRVTNEKLFF. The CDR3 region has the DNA TGTGCCAGCAGCTTTACAGACAGGGTAACTAATGAAAAACTGTTTTTT. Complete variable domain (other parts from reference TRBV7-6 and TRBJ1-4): GAGVSQSPRYKVTKRGQDVALRCDPISGHVSLYWYRQALGQGPEFLTYFNYEAQQDKSGLPNDRFSAERPEGSISTLTIQRTEQRDSAMYRCASSFTDRVTNEKLFFGSGTQLSVL.